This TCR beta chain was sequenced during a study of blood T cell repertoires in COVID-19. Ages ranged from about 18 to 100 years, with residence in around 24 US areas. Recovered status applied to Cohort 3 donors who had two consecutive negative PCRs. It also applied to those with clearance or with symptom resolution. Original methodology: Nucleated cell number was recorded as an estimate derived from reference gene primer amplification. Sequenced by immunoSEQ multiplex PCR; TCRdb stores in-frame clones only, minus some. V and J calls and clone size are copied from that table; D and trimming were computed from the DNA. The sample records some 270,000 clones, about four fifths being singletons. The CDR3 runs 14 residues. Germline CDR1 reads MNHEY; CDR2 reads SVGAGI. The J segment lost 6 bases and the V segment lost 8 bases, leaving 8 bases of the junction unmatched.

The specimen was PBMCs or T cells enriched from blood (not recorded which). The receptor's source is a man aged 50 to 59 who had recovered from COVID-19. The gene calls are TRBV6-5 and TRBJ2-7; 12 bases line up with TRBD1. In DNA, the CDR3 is TGTGCCAGCGTGCGGGACAGGGGGCGTATCGAGCAGTACTTC. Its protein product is CASVRDRGRIEQYF.